Each of the 14 T cell receptor beta chains below was sequenced from the same sample in a study of blood T cell repertoires in COVID-19. The data were produced by immunoSEQ multiplex PCR, yet TCRdb's version contains in-frame clones alone and is incomplete. The table records hundreds of thousands of clones, about 87% of them present only once. The specimen was peripheral blood. The receptors come from a man aged 70 or older with acute or convalescent COVID-19.

This rearrangement joins TRBV29-1 to TRBJ1-2; tentative D call: TRBD1 (5 bases). CDR3 size: 13 residues. From germline, CDR1 is SQVTM and CDR2 ANQGSEA. The ends were cut back, 4 bases at V and 4 bases at J, with 13 bases in the middle. The DNA for the CDR3 is TGCAGCGTTGGGATCGGGGGGGTCTATGGCTACACCTTC. Translation gives CSVGIGGVYGYTF.

This chain uses TRBV15 with TRBJ2-2, with 14 bases lining up with TRBD2. Germline V CDR1 and CDR2: LNHNV, YYDKDF (reference sequence). Losses at the gene ends were 3 bases for V and 3 bases for J; bases not matched to a gene: 12. This CDR3 is built from 20 residues. The CDR3 DNA reads TGTGCCACCAGCAGGGCTTCCGGGACTAGCGGGAGATGGGACACCGGGGAGCTGTTTTTT. This gives the protein CATSRASGTSGRWDTGELFF.

V gene TRBV28 combines with J gene TRBJ2-4, with a possible D match to TRBD1 (6 bases). The CDR3 spans 15 residues. V gave up 2 bases and J gave up 5 bases, with 13 bases separating them. Germline V gene lookup returns CDR1 MDHEN and CDR2 SYDVKM. In nucleotides, the CDR3 is TGTGCCAGCAGTTTAAGGACAGTACAGCAAAACATTCAGTACTTC. This gives the protein CASSLRTVQQNIQYF.

Only a few counts were recorded for this clone. J is TRBJ2-3 and V is TRBV19; D remains unclear. The CDR3 extends over 15 amino acids. The V end was cut by 1 base, the J end by 4 bases, with 12 bases between. CDR1 and CDR2 (germline): LNHDA, SQIVND (reference sequence). The CDR3 sequence: CASSIGGRVADTQYF. Here the CDR3 DNA reads TGTGCCAGTAGTATAGGCGGCCGGGTGGCAGATACGCAGTATTTT.

The gene calls are TRBV5-4 and TRBJ2-3; D is possibly TRBD1 (6 bases). This CDR3 spans 15 amino acids. Trimming left V 4 bases short and J 2 bases short, with 14 bases between. Looked up from germline, CDR1 is SGHNT and CDR2 is YYREEE (reference sequence). In DNA form, the CDR3 reads TGTGCCAGCAGCCATGAGACAGGCTACACAGATACGCAGTATTTT. Translated, it gives CASSHETGYTDTQYF.

The chain couples TRBV30 to TRBJ2-5; TRBD2 agrees at 7 bases. CDR1 and CDR2 (germline): GTSNPN, SVGIG (reference sequence). The V segment lost 0 bases and the J segment 5 bases; nucleotides outside the gene matches: 12. This CDR3 is 16 amino acids long. The CDR3 DNA sequence: TGTGCCTGGAGTGTACCCGGGAGGACCATGGGGGAGACCCAGTACTTC. Protein: CAWSVPGRTMGETQYF. Full variable domain (remainder filled in from reference TRBV30 and TRBJ2-5): SQTIHQWPATLVQPVGSPLSLECTVEGTSNPNLYWYRQAAGRGLQLLFYSVGIGQISSEVPQNLSASRPQDRQFILSSKKLLLSDSGFYLCAWSVPGRTMGETQYFGPGTRLLVL.

This clone was detected ten times or more. The V and J genes are TRBV7-9 and TRBJ1-1; TRBD1 might be the D (5 bases). V was shortened by 5 bases and J by 5 bases, with 9 bases between the two germline ends. Germline V gene lookup returns CDR1 SEHNR and CDR2 FQNEAQ (reference sequence). The CDR3 runs to 12 residues. This chain's CDR3 is CASSPGGTEAFF. In DNA form, the CDR3 reads TGTGCCAGCAGCCCGGGGGGGACTGAAGCTTTCTTT.

The V gene is TRBV10-3, the J gene TRBJ2-3; perhaps TRBD1 as D (6 bases). The CDR3 runs to 14 residues. Germline assignment: CDR1 ENHRY and CDR2 SYGVKD. The V gene lost 8 bases and the J gene lost 2 bases, with 14 bases spanning the gap. The CDR3 DNA reads as TGTGCCATCGGGGGCCAGGGGACCACAGATACGCAGTATTTT. It encodes CAIGGQGTTDTQYF.

V usage is TRBV6-6 and J usage is TRBJ2-1; D not resolved. Germline V gives CDR1 MNHNY, CDR2 SVGAGI (reference sequence). The germline V and J ends were trimmed by 6 bases and 7 bases, with 7 bases remaining between them. This CDR3 has 11 residues. In DNA form, the CDR3 reads TGTGCCAGCAGGAACCGGAATGAGCAGTTCTTC. As protein: CASRNRNEQFF.

This chain joins TRBV7-9 and TRBJ2-5; D is unresolved. Trimming stripped 4 bases from V and 0 bases from J, with 12 bases between. CDR3 length equals 15 residues. Germline CDR1 reads SEHNR; CDR2 reads FQNEAQ (reference sequence). The CDR3 loop is CASSSRPLNQETQYF. DNA for the CDR3: TGTGCCAGCAGCTCTCGCCCCCTAAACCAAGAGACCCAGTACTTC.

The V call is TRBV10-3, the J call TRBJ1-6; TRBD1 matches at 10 bases. In germline, CDR1 is ENHRY, CDR2 SYGVKD. The V and J ends lost 4 bases and 9 bases, in that order; junction bases with no gene match: 6. The CDR3 loop spans 15 amino acids. CDR3 DNA sequence: TGTGCCATCAGTGTGGGGACAGGGGTCCGTTCACCCCTCCACTTT. It encodes CAISVGTGVRSPLHF.

The rearrangement uses TRBV14 and TRBJ1-5, with 9 bases aligning to TRBD1. The V gene's germline CDR1 is SGHDN and CDR2 FVKESK. V gave up 0 bases and J gave up 2 bases; unmatched junction bases: 17. The CDR3 is made up of 21 amino acids. The CDR3 region is CASSQEIWGHRGLWGNQPQHF. CDR3 DNA sequence: TGTGCCAGCAGCCAAGAAATATGGGGTCACAGGGGGCTCTGGGGCAATCAGCCCCAGCATTTT.

In this sample, this clone turned up once. This rearrangement joins TRBV18 to TRBJ2-3; weak D call: TRBD1 (6 bases). The germline CDR1 and CDR2 sequences are KGHSH and LQKENI. The CDR3 contains 16 residues. The V end was cut by 1 base, the J end by 3 bases, with 14 bases between. The CDR3 sequence is CASSPRQGIGTDTQYF. DNA for the CDR3: TGTGCCAGCTCACCACGGCAGGGGATCGGGACAGATACGCAGTATTTT.

This chain uses TRBV15 with TRBJ2-5; D possibly corresponds to TRBD1 (6 bases). There are 14 residues in the CDR3. Deletions cut 3 bases from V and 2 bases from J, with 10 bases between. CDR1 and CDR2 (germline): LNHNV, YYDKDF (reference sequence). The CDR3 nucleotides read TGTGCCACCAGCAGGAGGACAGCTCAAGAGACCCAGTACTTC. Translating gives CATSRRTAQETQYF.